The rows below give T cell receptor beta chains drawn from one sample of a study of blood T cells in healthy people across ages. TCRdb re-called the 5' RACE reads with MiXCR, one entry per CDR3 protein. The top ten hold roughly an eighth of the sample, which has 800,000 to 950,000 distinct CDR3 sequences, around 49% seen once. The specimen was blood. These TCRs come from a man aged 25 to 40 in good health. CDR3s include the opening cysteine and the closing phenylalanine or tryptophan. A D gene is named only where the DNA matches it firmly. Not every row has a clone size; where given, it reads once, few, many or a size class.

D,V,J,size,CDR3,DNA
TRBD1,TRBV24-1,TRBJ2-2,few,CATSDFDRGDTGELFF,TGTGCCACCAGTGATTTCGACAGGGGCGACACCGGGGAGCTGTTTTTT
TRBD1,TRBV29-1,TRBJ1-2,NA,CSVDRTGGGYGYTF,TGCAGCGTTGACCGGACAGGGGGGGGCTATGGCTACACCTTC
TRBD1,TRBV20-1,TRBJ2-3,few,CSASRGQGRTDTQYF,TGCAGTGCTAGTAGGGGACAGGGGCGCACAGATACGCAGTATTTT
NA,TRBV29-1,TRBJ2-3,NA,CSVGRAGSTDTQYF,TGCAGCGTGGGGCGGGCAGGATCGACAGATACGCAGTATTTT
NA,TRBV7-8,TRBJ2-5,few,CASSLVGTRWEQYF,TGTGCCAGCAGCTTAGTAGGGACAAGGTGGGAGCAGTACTTC
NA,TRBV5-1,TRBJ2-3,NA,CASSLLGGTADTQYF,TGCGCCAGCAGCTTGTTGGGGGGTACGGCAGATACGCAGTATTTT
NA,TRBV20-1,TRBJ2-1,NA,CSGAGAIKLAYNEQFF,TGCAGTGGCGCAGGGGCCATAAAACTCGCCTACAATGAGCAGTTCTTC
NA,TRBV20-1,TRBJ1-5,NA,CSASRTGTPGNQPQHF,TGCAGTGCTTCCCGGACGGGGACTCCGGGCAATCAGCCCCAGCATTTT
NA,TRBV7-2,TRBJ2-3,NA,CASRSSRVMADTQYF,TGTGCCAGCAGATCTAGCAGGGTGATGGCAGATACGCAGTATTTT
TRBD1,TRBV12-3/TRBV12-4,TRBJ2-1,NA,CASSPDRGPVLNEQFF,TGTGCCAGCAGTCCGGACAGGGGGCCGGTATTGAATGAGCAGTTCTTC
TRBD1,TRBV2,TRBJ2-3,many,CASSEDRGTDTQYF,TGTGCCAGCAGTGAGGACAGGGGCACAGATACGCAGTATTTT
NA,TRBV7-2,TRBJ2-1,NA,CASSLEGRGADEQFF,TGTGCCAGCAGCTTAGAGGGCCGGGGGGCGGATGAGCAGTTCTTC
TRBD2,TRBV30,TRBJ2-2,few,CAWKTSGGYTGELFF,TGTGCCTGGAAGACTAGCGGGGGGTACACCGGGGAGCTGTTTTTT
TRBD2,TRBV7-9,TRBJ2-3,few,CASSTSGSTDTQYF,TGTGCCAGCAGTACTAGCGGAAGCACAGATACGCAGTATTTT
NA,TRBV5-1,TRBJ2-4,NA,CASSLIDGAKGGIQYF,TGCGCCAGCAGCTTGATAGACGGGGCGAAAGGAGGCATTCAGTACTTC
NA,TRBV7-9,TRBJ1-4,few,CASSMGGRNEKLFF,TGTGCCAGCAGCATGGGTGGACGTAATGAAAAACTGTTTTTT
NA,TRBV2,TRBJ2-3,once,CASGGAPSTDTQYF,TGTGCCAGCGGGGGGGCCCCTAGCACAGATACGCAGTATTTT
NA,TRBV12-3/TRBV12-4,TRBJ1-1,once,CASSFSVGYTEAFF,TGTGCCAGCAGTTTTTCGGTTGGTTACACTGAAGCTTTCTTT
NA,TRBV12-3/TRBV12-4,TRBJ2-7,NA,CASGRRGSSYEQYF,TGTGCCAGCGGGCGGCGGGGTAGCTCCTACGAGCAGTACTTC
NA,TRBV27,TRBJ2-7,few,CASSLGNGVYEQYF,TGTGCCAGCAGTTTAGGAAACGGGGTATACGAGCAGTACTTC
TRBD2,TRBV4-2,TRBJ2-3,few,CASSHRLAGVLTDTQYF,TGTGCCAGCAGCCATAGACTAGCGGGGGTCCTCACAGATACGCAGTATTTT
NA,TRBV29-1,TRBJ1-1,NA,CSVEDPIGQSTEAFF,TGCAGCGTTGAAGACCCCATAGGGCAGAGCACTGAAGCTTTCTTT
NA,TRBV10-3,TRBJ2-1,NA,CAISEQQNNEQFF,TGTGCCATCAGTGAGCAACAGAACAATGAGCAGTTCTTC
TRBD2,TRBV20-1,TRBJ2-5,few,CSARGYGGRETQYF,TGCAGTGCTAGAGGCTACGGGGGGAGGGAGACCCAGTACTTC
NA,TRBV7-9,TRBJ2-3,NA,CASSRTGSGDTQYF,TGTGCCAGCAGCCGGACGGGCTCGGGAGATACGCAGTATTTT
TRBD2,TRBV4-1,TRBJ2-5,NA,CASSQYPGTSGVEGETQYF,TGCGCCAGCAGCCAGTATCCCGGGACTAGCGGGGTAGAAGGCGAGACCCAGTACTTC
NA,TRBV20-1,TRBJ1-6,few,CSARDGDSPLHF,TGCAGTGCTAGAGATGGGGATTCACCCCTCCACTTT
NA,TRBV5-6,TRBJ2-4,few,CASSVSGAAKNIQYF,TGTGCCAGCAGCGTCTCAGGGGCAGCCAAAAACATTCAGTACTTC
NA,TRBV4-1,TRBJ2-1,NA,CASSQGAEGPRYNEQFF,TGCGCCAGCAGCCAAGGGGCCGAGGGGCCCCGATACAATGAGCAGTTCTTC
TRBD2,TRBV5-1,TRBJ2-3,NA,CASSLDALAEYTQYF,TGCGCCAGCAGCTTGGATGCCCTAGCGGAATATACGCAGTATTTT
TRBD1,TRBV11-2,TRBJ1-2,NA,CASSTPGQGVFGYTF,TGTGCCAGCAGCACCCCGGGACAGGGGGTTTTTGGCTACACCTTC
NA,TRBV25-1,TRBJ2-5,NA,CASSEFGNQETQYF,TGTGCCAGCAGTGAATTCGGGAACCAAGAGACCCAGTACTTC
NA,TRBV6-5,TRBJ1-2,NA,CASRGVGAPQRGYTF,TGTGCCAGCAGAGGGGTCGGGGCTCCCCAACGCGGCTACACCTTC
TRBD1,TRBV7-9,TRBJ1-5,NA,CASSLTGAGGQPQHF,TGTGCCAGCAGCTTAACAGGGGCAGGGGGTCAGCCCCAGCATTTT
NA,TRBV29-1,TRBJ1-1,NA,CSVDLKGNIEAFF,TGCAGCGTGGACCTAAAGGGGAACATTGAAGCTTTCTTT
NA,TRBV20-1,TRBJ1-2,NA,CSLRDYGRGGLYGYTF,TGCAGTCTTAGAGATTACGGTCGTGGAGGGCTCTATGGCTACACCTTC
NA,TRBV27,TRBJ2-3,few,CASSFGGWGSGGVLDTQYF,TGTGCCAGCAGTTTTGGAGGTTGGGGTTCCGGGGGAGTCTTAGATACGCAGTATTTT
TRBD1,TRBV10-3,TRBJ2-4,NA,CAISEGTGGNIQYF,TGTGCCATCAGTGAGGGGACAGGGGGTAACATTCAGTACTTC
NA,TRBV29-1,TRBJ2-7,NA,CSVLDGYEQYF,TGCAGCGTTTTGGACGGCTACGAGCAGTACTTC
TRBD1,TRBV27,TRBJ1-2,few,CASSSDRAPYTYGYTF,TGTGCCAGCAGTTCGGACAGGGCGCCTTATACCTATGGCTACACCTTC
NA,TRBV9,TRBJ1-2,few,CASSVGTVNYGYTF,TGTGCCAGCAGCGTAGGGACCGTCAACTATGGCTACACCTTC
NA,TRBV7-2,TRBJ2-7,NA,CASVPDNDYEQYF,TGTGCCAGCGTCCCGGACAACGACTACGAGCAGTACTTC
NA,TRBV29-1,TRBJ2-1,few,CSVVGQSFYNEQFF,TGCAGCGTGGTAGGACAGAGCTTCTACAATGAGCAGTTCTTC
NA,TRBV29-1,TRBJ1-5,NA,CSVESGVGQPQHF,TGCAGCGTTGAGTCAGGGGTAGGTCAGCCCCAGCATTTT
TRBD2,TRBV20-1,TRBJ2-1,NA,CSARNPGLAAYNEQFF,TGCAGTGCTAGAAATCCGGGACTAGCGGCTTACAATGAGCAGTTCTTC
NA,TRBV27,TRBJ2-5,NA,CASSRGTWQETQYF,TGTGCCAGCAGTAGAGGGACTTGGCAAGAGACCCAGTACTTC
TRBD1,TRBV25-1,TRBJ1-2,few,CASSDGRDRGMRGYTF,TGTGCCAGCAGTGATGGGAGGGACAGGGGGATGCGAGGCTACACCTTC
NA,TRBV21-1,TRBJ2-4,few,CASRYMDPKDRRNIQYF,TGTGCCAGCAGGTATATGGACCCCAAGGACAGAAGGAACATTCAGTACTTC
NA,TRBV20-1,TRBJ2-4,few,CSARKVGGNIQYF,TGCAGTGCTAGGAAGGTCGGGGGAAACATTCAGTACTTC
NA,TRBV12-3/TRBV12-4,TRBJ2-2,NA,CASSLGEGGTGELFF,TGTGCCAGCAGTTTAGGGGAAGGAGGGACCGGGGAGCTGTTTTTT
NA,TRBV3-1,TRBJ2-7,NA,CASSSGTGRVYEQYF,TGTGCCAGCAGCTCAGGGACGGGGCGAGTCTACGAGCAGTACTTC
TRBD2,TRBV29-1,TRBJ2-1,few,CSVLAGNEQFF,TGCAGCGTCTTAGCGGGTAATGAGCAGTTCTTC
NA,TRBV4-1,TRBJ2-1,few,CASSQDYQGTYNEQFF,TGCGCCAGCAGCCAAGACTACCAGGGCACCTACAATGAGCAGTTCTTC
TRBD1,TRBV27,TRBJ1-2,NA,CASSHDRDYGYTF,TGTGCCAGCAGTCACGACAGGGACTATGGCTACACCTTC
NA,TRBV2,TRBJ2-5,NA,CASSENSRQETQYF,TGTGCCAGCAGTGAAAATTCTCGCCAAGAGACCCAGTACTTC